The 17 T cell receptor beta chains below come from one sample, sequenced in a study of blood T cells in healthy people across ages. It was with a sample-barcoded 5' primer and a J-beta primer mix that a second PCR of roughly 7 to 11 cycles was run. TCRdb re-called the 5' RACE reads with MiXCR, one entry per CDR3 protein. Of approximately 760,000 distinct CDR3 sequences detected, more than 20% appear once; the ten largest clones hold under 9.5%. These data were also filed under a second study, of T cells of mothers and their children.

Sequencing input: blood. The receptors were sampled from a boy younger than 18 in good health.

Many counts were recorded for this clonotype. The chain couples TRBV28 to TRBJ2-5, with a possible D match to TRBD1 (6 bases). V lost 6 bases, J lost 0 bases, and 8 bases lay in between. The CDR3 sequence is 13 residues long. CDR1 is MDHEN and CDR2 is SYDVKM in the germline V gene. The CDR3 loop is CASSTGHQETQYF. The CDR3 DNA reads as TGTGCCAGCAGCACAGGGCACCAAGAGACCCAGTACTTC.

V usage is TRBV12-3 or TRBV12-4 and J usage is TRBJ2-3, with D possibly matching TRBD2 (6 bases). There are 14 residues in the CDR3. The germline V and J ends were trimmed by 5 bases and 4 bases, with 13 bases remaining between them. In DNA, the CDR3 is TGTGCCAGCAGTCCAGGAGGGGAGTCAGATACGCAGTATTTT. Protein: CASSPGGESDTQYF.

This clonotype was counted only a few times. V is TRBV29-1 and J is TRBJ2-1; 9 nucleotides match TRBD2. The germline V gene encodes CDR1 SQVTM and CDR2 ANQGSEA. V trimming: 4 bases; J trimming: 6 bases; junction bases outside the gene matches: 4. CDR3 size: 13 residues. The CDR3 nucleotides are TGCAGCGTTGGTCTAGCGGGGAGCAATGAGCAGTTCTTC. It yields the protein CSVGLAGSNEQFF.

The chain couples TRBV5-1 to TRBJ1-1; no firm D call. V dropped 1 base and J dropped 0 bases, with 7 bases sitting between them. CDR3 length equals 14 residues. Germline assignment: CDR1 SGHRS and CDR2 YFSETQ. CDR3 nucleotides: TGCGCCAGCAGCTTGAGTCGGATGAACACTGAAGCTTTCTTT. Its protein product is CASSLSRMNTEAFF.

The V gene is TRBV11-2, the J gene TRBJ2-7, with TRBD1 identical over 11 bases. Germline V gene data show CDR1 as SGHAT and CDR2 as FQNNGV. Losses at the gene ends were 5 bases for V and 6 bases for J; bases not matched to a gene: 6. The CDR3 spans 14 residues. This CDR3 reads CASSNGQGASEQYF. In nucleotides, the CDR3 is TGTGCCAGCAGCAACGGACAGGGGGCTAGCGAGCAGTACTTC.

This clonotype was seen only a few times. An end of the junction differs from the germline gene, which may be a read error. The V gene is TRBV5-1, the J gene TRBJ2-7; 7 bases map to TRBD1. Per germline, CDR1 SGHRS and CDR2 YFSETQ. This CDR3 is built from 14 residues. The CDR3 DNA follows: TGCGTCAGCAGCTTACAGGGGTCGGCCTACGAGCAGTACTTC. It encodes CVSSLQGSAYEQYF.

This chain connects TRBV12-3 or TRBV12-4 to TRBJ2-3; D is uncertain. The V gene lost 5 bases and the J gene lost 5 bases, with 8 bases spanning the gap. This CDR3 has 12 residues. CDR3 in amino acids: CASSRRKDTQYF. In DNA form, the CDR3 reads TGTGCCAGCAGTCGGAGAAAAGATACGCAGTATTTT.

This sequence joins TRBV15 and TRBJ2-7; TRBD1 aligns across 7 bases. Germline CDR1 and CDR2: LNHNV and YYDKDF (reference sequence). The V segment lost 4 bases and the J segment 0 bases; nucleotides outside the gene matches: 9. The CDR3 is 16 residues long. CDR3 sequence reads: CATSTLPGQSSYEQYF. Here the CDR3 DNA reads TGTGCCACCAGCACGCTCCCGGGACAGAGCTCCTACGAGCAGTACTTC.

The CDR3, as DNA: TGCAGCGTTGCGATCGACGGGGGAGAGACCCAGTACTTC. It yields the protein CSVAIDGGETQYF. The V and J genes are TRBV29-1 and TRBJ2-1, with D possibly matching TRBD2 (6 bases). The DNA end is more similar to TRBJ2-5, so the J call may be wrong. Looked up from germline, CDR1 is SQVTM and CDR2 is ANQGSEA. The CDR3 runs 13 residues.

The genes are TRBV19 and TRBJ2-2; TRBD1 aligns across 8 bases. The CDR3 spans 13 residues. Trimming cost V 7 bases and J 7 bases; bases outside gene matches: 5. CDR1 is LNHDA, CDR2 SQIVND, per germline (reference sequence). Here the CDR3 DNA reads TGTGCCAGTATGAGACAGGGGATCGGGGAGCTGTTTTTT. Its translation: CASMRQGIGELFF.

This clonotype turned up a few times. The chain is built from TRBV29-1 and TRBJ2-7, with 7 bases aligning to TRBD2. Trimming took 4 bases from V and 5 from J; bases not matched to a gene: 2. The germline gives CDR1 SQVTM, CDR2 ANQGSEA. This CDR3 has 11 amino acids. In DNA, the CDR3 is TGCAGCGTTGGAGCGGGGAACGAGCAGTACTTC. Translation gives CSVGAGNEQYF.

This clonotype was detected a few times. This chain connects TRBV27 to TRBJ2-7; D gene unclear. The CDR3 length is 13 residues. Trimming shortened V by 4 bases and J by 5 bases, and 12 bases separated the two germline ends. Germline-derived CDR1 and CDR2 are MNHEY and SMNVEV (reference sequence). The CDR3, as DNA: TGTGCCAGCAGTTCCCTCGCTAGTCACGAGCAGTACTTC. Translated, it gives CASSSLASHEQYF.

This clonotype was seen a handful of times. This sequence joins TRBV29-1 and TRBJ2-1; 9 bases align to TRBD2. CDR1 SQVTM and CDR2 ANQGSEA come from the germline V gene. This CDR3 region has 15 residues. Trimming removed 1 base from V and 2 bases from J; junction bases left unmatched: 3. CDR3 sequence: CSVEGLAEPYNEQFF. The CDR3 bases are TGCAGCGTTGAAGGACTAGCGGAACCCTACAATGAGCAGTTCTTC.

This clonotype has only one observation. The chain employs TRBV5-1 and TRBJ2-3; 10 bases line up with TRBD2. The CDR3 extends over 13 amino acids. CDR1 is SGHRS, CDR2 YFSETQ, per germline. Trimming at V came to 7 bases and at J to 5 bases, leaving 4 bases not matched to a gene. The CDR3 here is CASYLAGVDTQYF. The CDR3 DNA reads as TGCGCCAGCTACCTAGCGGGGGTAGATACGCAGTATTTT.

This clonotype was detected a few times. The chain couples TRBV5-1 to TRBJ2-1, with D possibly being TRBD1 or TRBD2 (7 bases each). Germline lookup yields CDR1 SGHRS and CDR2 YFSETQ. The V gene lost 3 bases and the J gene lost 0 bases, with 13 bases spanning the gap. The CDR3 loop spans 16 amino acids. The CDR3 nucleotides are TGCGCCAGCAGCTCGGGGGGACAGAGCTCCTACAATGAGCAGTTCTTC. Its protein is CASSSGGQSSYNEQFF.

This clonotype appeared a few times. The chain employs TRBV29-1 and TRBJ2-7, with D perhaps given as TRBD1 or TRBD2 (5 bases each). The length of the CDR3 is 13 residues. The V gene lost 6 bases and the J gene lost 10 bases, with 22 bases spanning the gap. Per the germline V gene, CDR1 is SQVTM and CDR2 is ANQGSEA. The CDR3 bases are TGCAGCGTAGTACTACCGGGGCATTTGTTTCAGTACTTC. Protein sequence: CSVVLPGHLFQYF.

This clonotype was detected a few times. This chain links TRBV11-1 with TRBJ2-5, with TRBD2 as a possible D gene (6 bases). With 4 bases removed from V and 4 bases from J, the gap between germline ends came to 22 bases. CDR3 size: 17 residues. The germline gives CDR1 SGHAT, CDR2 FQDESV (reference sequence). The CDR3 here is CASSSGTGTHIRETQYF. The CDR3 DNA reads as TGTGCCAGCAGCTCCGGGACCGGGACTCACATCAGAGAGACCCAGTACTTC.